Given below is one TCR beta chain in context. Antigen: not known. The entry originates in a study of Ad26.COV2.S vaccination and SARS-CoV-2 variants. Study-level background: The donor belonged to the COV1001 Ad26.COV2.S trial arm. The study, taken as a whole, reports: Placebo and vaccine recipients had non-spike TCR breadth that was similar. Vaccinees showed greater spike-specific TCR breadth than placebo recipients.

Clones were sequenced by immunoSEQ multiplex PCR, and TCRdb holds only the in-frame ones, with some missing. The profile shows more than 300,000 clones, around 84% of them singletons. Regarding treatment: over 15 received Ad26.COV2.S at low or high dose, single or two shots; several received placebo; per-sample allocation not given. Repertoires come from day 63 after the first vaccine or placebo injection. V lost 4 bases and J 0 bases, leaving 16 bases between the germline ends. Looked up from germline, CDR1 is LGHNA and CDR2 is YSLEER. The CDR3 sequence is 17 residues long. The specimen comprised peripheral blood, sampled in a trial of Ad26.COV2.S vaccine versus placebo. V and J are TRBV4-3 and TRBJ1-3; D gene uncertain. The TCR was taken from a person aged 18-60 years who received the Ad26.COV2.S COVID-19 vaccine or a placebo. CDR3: CASSLRWSDLSGNTIYF. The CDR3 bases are TGCGCCAGCAGCCTGCGGTGGTCAGACCTCTCTGGAAACACCATATATTTT.